Following are 10 T cell receptor beta chains from one sample sequenced in a study of radiation and T cells in renal cell carcinoma. Here immunoSEQ multiplex PCR was the method, and the copy in TCRdb shows in-frame clones only, minus some. The sample lists 24,000 or so clones; roughly 64% were seen once. Treatment indicated: treatment-naive control, cytoreductive nephrectomy. The sample consisted of tumor tissue, taken from a patient whose treatment was nephrectomy without radiotherapy. The origin of the receptors is a man aged 35 to 55 with renal cell carcinoma.

V usage is TRBV28 and J usage is TRBJ2-7; either TRBD1 or TRBD2 may fit D (6 bases each). Germline V gives CDR1 MDHEN, CDR2 SYDVKM. With 8 bases removed from V and 3 bases from J, the gap between germline ends came to 11 bases. This CDR3 spans 12 amino acids. The CDR3 nucleotides are TGTGCCAGCGGTGGAGGGGGCTACGAGCAGTACGTC. Protein product: CASGGGGYEQYV.

The V gene is TRBV2, the J gene TRBJ1-4; D is unresolved. V lost 10 bases and J lost 4, with 16 bases in between. This CDR3 region has 14 residues. CDR1 and CDR2 (germline): SNHLY, FYNNEI. The CDR3 loop reads CATYTRRGNEKLFF. The CDR3 DNA reads as TGTGCCACCTACACTAGACGCGGTAATGAAAAACTGTTTTTT.

This rearrangement joins TRBV4-3 to TRBJ1-2; 10 positions match TRBD1. Germline V gene data show CDR1 as LGHNA and CDR2 as YSLEER. CDR3 length: 16 residues. Trimming removed 4 bases from V and 2 bases from J; junction bases left unmatched: 7. CDR3 in amino acids: CASSRSPGQGNYGYTF. The CDR3 DNA is TGCGCCAGCAGCCGCTCGCCGGGACAGGGGAACTATGGCTACACCTTC.

In DNA, the CDR3 is TGTGCCAGCAGCCCCTCTTATCGCACAGATACGCAGTATTTT. It translates to CASSPSYRTDTQYF. The chain joins TRBV7-2 to TRBJ2-3; D unclear. The CDR3 is 14 residues long. Germline values: CDR1 SGHTA, CDR2 FQGNSA. V lost 5 bases and J lost 1, with 10 bases in between.

This clone was recorded a few times. The chain recombines TRBV7-9 with TRBJ2-3, with D unresolved. V lost 5 bases and J 6 bases, leaving 9 bases between the germline ends. Germline CDR1 reads SEHNR; CDR2 reads FQNEAQ (reference sequence). The CDR3 runs 12 residues. For the CDR3, the DNA is TGTGCCAGCAGCAATACGGCGGATACGCAGTATTTT. Amino acid sequence: CASSNTADTQYF.

This clone was counted a few times. The chain combines TRBV5-8 with TRBJ1-1, with D maybe TRBD1 (5 bases). V dropped 1 base and J dropped 10 bases, with 11 bases sitting between them. The CDR3 runs 12 residues. CDR1 and CDR2 (germline): SGHTS, YDEGEE. CDR3 in amino acids: CASSLLGEVAFF. The CDR3 DNA reads as TGTGCCAGCAGCTTGCTAGGGGAAGTAGCTTTCTTT.

This clone has more than one count but fewer than ten. V gene TRBV27 combines with J gene TRBJ2-1, with 16 positions matching TRBD2. This CDR3 is 15 amino acids long. Per the germline V gene, CDR1 is MNHEY and CDR2 is SMNVEV (reference sequence). The V gene end was trimmed by 9 bases and the J gene end by 5 bases; junction bases not matched to a gene: 4. The CDR3 reads CASGGLAGGDNEQFF. The CDR3, as DNA: TGTGCCAGTGGGGGACTAGCGGGAGGGGACAATGAGCAGTTCTTC.

In its sample, this clone was seen once. The chain employs TRBV5-1 and TRBJ2-1; no definite D call. CDR1 and CDR2 (germline): SGHRS, YFSETQ. This CDR3 spans 17 amino acids. The V end was cut by 4 bases, the J end by 0 bases, with 17 bases between. CDR3 in DNA: TGCGCCAGCAGCCCTGATGGGTGGGATCGCTCCTACAATGAGCAGTTCTTC. It encodes CASSPDGWDRSYNEQFF.

The rearrangement links TRBV6-6 to TRBJ2-3; the D call may be TRBD1 or TRBD2 (5 bases each). Germline V gene lookup returns CDR1 MNHNY and CDR2 SVGAGI (reference sequence). This CDR3 spans 15 amino acids. The ends were cut back, 2 bases at V and 0 bases at J, with 9 bases in the middle. The CDR3 DNA is TGTGCCAGCAGTTACGGGACGGTGAGCACAGATACGCAGTATTTT. The encoded protein is CASSYGTVSTDTQYF.

This clone was observed a few times. The chain recombines TRBV7-2 with TRBJ2-1, with D perhaps TRBD2 (6 bases). The germline CDR1 and CDR2 sequences are SGHTA and FQGNSA. This CDR3 has 15 amino acids. Trimming took off 2 bases at V and 6 bases at J, with 14 bases between the two ends. The CDR3 DNA reads TGTGCCAGCAGCTTAACTAGCAGATATTTCAATGAGCAGTTCTTC. Translating it yields CASSLTSRYFNEQFF.